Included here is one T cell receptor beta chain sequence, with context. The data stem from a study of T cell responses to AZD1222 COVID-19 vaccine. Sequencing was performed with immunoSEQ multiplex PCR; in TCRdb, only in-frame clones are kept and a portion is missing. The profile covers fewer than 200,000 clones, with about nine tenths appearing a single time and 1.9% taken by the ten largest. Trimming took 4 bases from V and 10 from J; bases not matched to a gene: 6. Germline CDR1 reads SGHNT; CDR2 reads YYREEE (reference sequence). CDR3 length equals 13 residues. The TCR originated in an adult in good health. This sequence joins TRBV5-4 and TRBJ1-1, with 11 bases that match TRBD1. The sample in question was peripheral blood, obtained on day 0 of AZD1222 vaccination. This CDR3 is CASSRTGGAGAFF. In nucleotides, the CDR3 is TGTGCCAGCAGCCGGACAGGGGGCGCGGGAGCTTTCTTT.